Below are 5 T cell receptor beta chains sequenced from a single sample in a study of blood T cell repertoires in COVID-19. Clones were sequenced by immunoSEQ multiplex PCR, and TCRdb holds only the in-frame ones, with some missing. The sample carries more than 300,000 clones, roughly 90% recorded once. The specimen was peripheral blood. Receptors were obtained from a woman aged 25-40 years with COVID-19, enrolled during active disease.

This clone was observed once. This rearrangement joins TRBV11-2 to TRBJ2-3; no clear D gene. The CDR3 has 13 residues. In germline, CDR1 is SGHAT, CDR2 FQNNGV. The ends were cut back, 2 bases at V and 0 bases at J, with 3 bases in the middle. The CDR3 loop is CASSLPSTDTQYF. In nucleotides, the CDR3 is TGTGCCAGCAGCTTACCTAGCACAGATACGCAGTATTTT.

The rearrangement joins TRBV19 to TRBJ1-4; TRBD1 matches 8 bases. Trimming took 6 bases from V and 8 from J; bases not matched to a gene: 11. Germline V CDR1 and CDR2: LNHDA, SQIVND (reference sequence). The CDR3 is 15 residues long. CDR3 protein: CASSERQGRREKLFF. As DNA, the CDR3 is TGTGCCAGTAGCGAACGACAGGGGCGAAGAGAAAAACTGTTTTTT.

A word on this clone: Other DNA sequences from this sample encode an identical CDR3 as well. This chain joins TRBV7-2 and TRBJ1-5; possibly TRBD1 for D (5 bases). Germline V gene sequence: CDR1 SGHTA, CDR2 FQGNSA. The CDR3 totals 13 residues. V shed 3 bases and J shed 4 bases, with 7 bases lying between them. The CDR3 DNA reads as TGTGCCAGCAGCTTTCAGGGAAATCAGCCCCAGCATTTT. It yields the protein CASSFQGNQPQHF. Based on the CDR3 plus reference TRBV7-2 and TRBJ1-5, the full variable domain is GAGVSQSPSNKVTEKGKDVELRCDPISGHTALYWYRQSLGQGLEFLIYFQGNSAPDKSGLPSDRFSAERTGGSVSTLTIQRTQQEDSAVYLCASSFQGNQPQHFGDGTRLSIL.

The CDR3 loop is CASSYSSVVGSPLHF. As DNA, the CDR3 is TGTGCCAGCAGTTACTCGAGCGTGGTTGGTTCACCCCTCCACTTT. The chain combines TRBV6-2 or TRBV6-3 with TRBJ1-6; unclear D gene. The CDR3 is made up of 15 amino acids. The germline V and J ends were trimmed by 0 bases and 9 bases, with 12 bases remaining between them. Germline assignment: CDR1 MNHEY and CDR2 SVGEGT.

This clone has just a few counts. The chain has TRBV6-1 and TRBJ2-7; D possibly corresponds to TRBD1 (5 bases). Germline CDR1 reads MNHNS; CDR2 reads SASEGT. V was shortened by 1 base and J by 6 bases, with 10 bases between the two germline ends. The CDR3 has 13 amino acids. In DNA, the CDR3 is TGTGCCAGCAGTGAAGAGGCAGGGCTCGAGCAGTACTTC. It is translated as CASSEEAGLEQYF.